These 3 T cell receptor beta chains came from one sample sequenced in a study of cytomegalovirus exposure and HLA in healthy donors. PCR used 60 Vbeta primers and 13 Jbeta primers. Sequencing used immunoSEQ multiplex PCR; TCRdb keeps in-frame clones, though not all of them. The repertoire consists of under 200,000 clones, with roughly 82% occurring once and the leading ten covering 2.6%. Specimen: PBMCs. The receptor source for this set is a woman aged 45-65 years in good health and CMV-seropositive.

V usage is TRBV28 and J usage is TRBJ1-1; perhaps TRBD1 as D (6 bases). The ends were cut back, 4 bases at V and 0 bases at J, with 9 bases in the middle. CDR1 is MDHEN, CDR2 SYDVKM, per germline. There are 14 residues in the CDR3. The CDR3 loop reads CASSSGAMNTEAFF. The CDR3 DNA reads TGTGCCAGCAGTTCAGGGGCAATGAACACTGAAGCTTTCTTT.

The count of this clone is one. V is TRBV9 and J is TRBJ2-1; the match to TRBD1 covers 8 bases. The germline V gene encodes CDR1 SGDLS and CDR2 YYNGEE. V shed 4 bases and J 6 bases; nucleotides not matched to a gene: 9. CDR3 size: 15 residues. The CDR3 region has the DNA TGTGCCAGCAGCCACCGGGACAGGACCTCCAATGAGCAGTTCTTC. Encoded protein: CASSHRDRTSNEQFF.

The V gene is TRBV5-4, the J gene TRBJ2-4; D possibly corresponds to TRBD1 (5 bases). V lost 5 bases and J lost 1, with 19 bases in between. This CDR3 is built from 17 residues. Germline CDR1 and CDR2: SGHNT and YYREEE (reference sequence). CDR3 protein: CASSIPGPGSAKNIQYF. In nucleotides, the CDR3 is TGTGCCAGCAGTATCCCCGGTCCAGGGTCTGCCAAAAACATTCAGTACTTC.